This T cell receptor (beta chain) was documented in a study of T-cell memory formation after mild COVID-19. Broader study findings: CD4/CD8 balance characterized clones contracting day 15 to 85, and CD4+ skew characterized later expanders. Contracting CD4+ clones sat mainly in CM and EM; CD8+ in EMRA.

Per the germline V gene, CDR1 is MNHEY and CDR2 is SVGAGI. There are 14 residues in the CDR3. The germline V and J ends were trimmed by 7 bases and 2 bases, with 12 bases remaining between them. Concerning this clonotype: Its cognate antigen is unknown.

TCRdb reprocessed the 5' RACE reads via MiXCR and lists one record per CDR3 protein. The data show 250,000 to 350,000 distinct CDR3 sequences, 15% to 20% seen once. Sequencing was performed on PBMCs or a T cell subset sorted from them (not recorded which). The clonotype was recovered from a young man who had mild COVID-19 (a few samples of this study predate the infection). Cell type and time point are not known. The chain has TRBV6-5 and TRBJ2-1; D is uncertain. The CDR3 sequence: CASNSRAAYNEQFF. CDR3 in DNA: TGTGCCAGCAATAGCCGGGCCGCCTACAATGAGCAGTTCTTC.